The 29 T cell receptor beta chains below were found in one sample sequenced in a study of CXCR3-negative and CXCR3-positive naive CD8 T cells (dated by TCRdb to between 2017 and 2020). TCRdb records NextSeq 550 as the sequencer. The Human TCR Profiling Kit (MiLaboratory) was used to make UMI-labeled 5' RACE TRB cDNA libraries. Each CDR3 protein sequence appears as one entry after TCRdb reprocessed the reads, and no DNA is included. The table for this sample shows some 9,600 distinct CDR3 sequences. The ten top clones hold 1% of the sample. Sequenced sample: naive CXCR3- CD8+ T cells from blood. The cell subset or site label, as the study defines it: CD45RO-CCR7+CD27+CD95- naive CD8+ T cells lacking CXCR3 (TNR3-). The receptors were sampled from a human donor in good health. Some clones in this sample may be carry-over from other donors' samples.

This clonotype ranks as medium-sized in terms of frequency. This chain joins TRBV20-1 and TRBJ2-1. The CDR3 has 11 residues. Germline CDR1 DFQATT, CDR2 SNEGSKA (reference sequence). The CDR3: CSARGLGEQFF.

The chain employs TRBV20-1 and TRBJ1-1; there is no DNA to check the TCRdb D call of TRBD1. Germline-derived CDR1 and CDR2 are DFQATT and SNEGSKA (reference sequence). The CDR3 sequence is 16 residues long. CDR3 region: CSARDDSGGALPEAFF.

The J gene is TRBJ2-7, the V gene TRBV23-1; TCRdb selects TRBD1, and the lack of DNA leaves this call unchecked. TRBV23-1 has ORF status, its function being uncertain. The CDR3 is 14 amino acids. CDR3: CASSLFDRTYEQYF.

The chain combines TRBV19 with TRBJ1-3. The germline CDR1 and CDR2 sequences are LNHDA and SQIVND (reference sequence). CDR3 length: 15 amino acids. CDR3 region: CASSMLSELGNTIYF.

According to its frequency, this clonotype is medium-sized. The chain links TRBV5-1 to TRBJ2-1; TCRdb designates TRBD1, a call that cannot be tested without DNA. CDR3 length: 13 residues. Germline CDR1 reads SGHRS; CDR2 reads YFSETQ. CDR3 region: CASSPNGGSEQFF.

The genes are TRBV29-1 and TRBJ1-2; lacking DNA, the TRBD1 call made by TCRdb goes unchecked. The germline gives CDR1 SQVTM, CDR2 ANQGSEA. CDR3 length: 15 amino acids. The CDR3 spells CSVEDLGQGPLGYTF.

This clonotype is identified as medium-sized from frequency. The chain combines TRBV15 with TRBJ1-3; no DNA is available, so the TRBD1 call from TCRdb remains unchecked. Germline CDR1 LNHNV, CDR2 YYDKDF (reference sequence). CDR3 length: 15 residues. The CDR3 region is CATSRDMSSGNTIYF.

V usage is TRBV10-3 and J usage is TRBJ2-7; TCRdb proposes TRBD1, but this gene call is untestable without DNA. CDR1 and CDR2 from the germline V gene are ENHRY and SYGVKD. The CDR3 sequence is 12 residues long. CDR3 residues: CATSDRTYEQYF.

The CDR3 is CASSFISGNEQFF. V and J are TRBV7-8 and TRBJ2-1. Per germline, CDR1 SGHVS and CDR2 FQNEAQ. The CDR3 extends over 13 amino acids.

The chain recombines TRBV18 with TRBJ2-3. There are 15 residues in the CDR3. The V gene's germline CDR1 is KGHSH and CDR2 LQKENI. CDR3: CASSPQAGDADTQYF.

The chain carries TRBV5-1 and TRBJ1-6; TCRdb's D gene call, TRBD1, goes unchecked for lack of DNA. The CDR3 has 13 amino acids. The V gene's germline CDR1 is SGHRS and CDR2 YFSETQ. The CDR3 region is CASSQGTRNNHHF.

The rearrangement uses TRBV2 and TRBJ2-1; TCRdb outputs TRBD2, but without DNA this stays unchecked. In germline, CDR1 is SNHLY, CDR2 FYNNEI. The CDR3 runs 16 residues. The chain's CDR3 is CASHETSGVAYNEQFF.

This rearrangement joins TRBV5-1 to TRBJ1-1; the TCRdb D gene call, TRBD1, has no DNA to confirm it. CDR1 and CDR2 from the germline V gene are SGHRS and YFSETQ. The CDR3 consists of 14 residues. CDR3 sequence: CASSTNGQSAEAFF. The full variable domain, in which reference TRBV5-1 and TRBJ1-1 provide the parts outside the CDR3, is KAGVTQTPRYLIKTRGQQVTLSCSPISGHRSVSWYQQTPGQGLQFLFEYFSETQRNKGNFPGRFSGRQFSNSRSEMNVSTLELGDSALYLCASSTNGQSAEAFFGQGTRLTVV.

In terms of frequency, this clonotype is medium-sized. The gene calls are TRBV20-1 and TRBJ2-1; TCRdb calls TRBD1, which cannot be checked without DNA. CDR1 and CDR2 from the germline V gene are DFQATT and SNEGSKA (reference sequence). The CDR3 has 13 amino acids. CDR3 protein: CSARGGQLNEQFF.

This clonotype is deemed medium-sized (0.01 to 0.1%) by its frequency. This sequence joins TRBV6-6 and TRBJ2-2; TCRdb indicates TRBD1, and absent DNA this call remains unverified. Germline values: CDR1 MNHNY, CDR2 SVGAGI (reference sequence). The CDR3 contains 15 residues. The CDR3: CASSYVGQPTGELFF.

V is TRBV29-1 and J is TRBJ1-4; checking the TCRdb D call of TRBD1 is not possible without DNA. Per the germline V gene, CDR1 is SQVTM and CDR2 is ANQGSEA. The CDR3 totals 13 residues. The CDR3 loop reads CSVEPGYGEKLFF.

The CDR3 loop is CASRYKTSSEQFF. This chain uses TRBV28 with TRBJ2-1. There are 13 residues in the CDR3. Germline V gene lookup returns CDR1 MDHEN and CDR2 SYDVKM.

V gene TRBV29-1 combines with J gene TRBJ2-1; the D call from TCRdb, TRBD1, cannot be confirmed without DNA. The CDR3 is made up of 15 amino acids. From germline, CDR1 is SQVTM and CDR2 ANQGSEA. The CDR3 reads CSVGFSGHPSDEQFF.

This chain's CDR3 is CASSPGSGANVLTF. This sequence joins TRBV7-6 and TRBJ2-6. Germline CDR1 is SGHVS and CDR2 is FNYEAQ. The CDR3 contains 14 residues.

The J gene is TRBJ2-7, the V gene TRBV15; TCRdb's assignment of TRBD1 cannot be checked, as there is no DNA. This CDR3 is built from 16 residues. The germline V gene has CDR1 LNHNV and CDR2 YYDKDF (reference sequence). CDR3 loop: CATSRELGGSSYEQYF. The full variable domain, with the rest looked up from reference TRBV15 and TRBJ2-7, is DAMVIQNPRYQVTQFGKPVTLSCSQTLNHNVMYWYQQKSSQAPKLLFHYYDKDFNNEADTPDNFQSRRPNTSFCFLDIRSPGLGDTAMYLCATSRELGGSSYEQYFGPGTRLTVT.

This clonotype is identified as medium-sized from frequency. The V and J genes are TRBV5-1 and TRBJ2-3; the TRBD1 assignment by TCRdb is unverifiable without DNA. CDR1 is SGHRS and CDR2 is YFSETQ in the germline V gene. The CDR3 extends over 16 amino acids. CDR3 amino acids: CASSLPPGQDTDTQYF.

This rearrangement joins TRBV7-9 to TRBJ2-3; TCRdb lists TRBD2, though no DNA is available to test this call. The germline V gene encodes CDR1 SEHNR and CDR2 FQNEAQ (reference sequence). The CDR3 length is 15 residues. Here the CDR3 reads CASSEGLRDTDTQYF.

The chain recombines TRBV5-6 with TRBJ2-3. Per germline, CDR1 SGHDT and CDR2 YYEEEE. This CDR3 comprises 14 residues. CDR3 region: CASSLGGRTDTQYF.

The chain couples TRBV19 to TRBJ1-6; TCRdb gives TRBD1 as the D gene, but with no DNA this cannot be confirmed. Germline-derived CDR1 and CDR2 are LNHDA and SQIVND (reference sequence). This CDR3 is built from 13 residues. CDR3 loop: CASKISGKSPLHF.

By frequency, this clonotype registers medium-sized. The rearrangement uses TRBV7-9 and TRBJ2-3; the D call from TCRdb, TRBD1, cannot be confirmed without DNA. This CDR3 contains 15 residues. Per germline, CDR1 SEHNR and CDR2 FQNEAQ (reference sequence). The CDR3 loop is CASSSGTGLADTQYF. The variable domain in full, with the rest retrieved from reference TRBV7-9 and TRBJ2-3, is DTGVSQNPRHKITKRGQNVTFRCDPISEHNRLYWYRQTLGQGPEFLTYFQNEAQLEKSRLLSDRFSAERPKGSFSTLEIQRTEQGDSAMYLCASSSGTGLADTQYFGPGTRLTVL.

Considering frequency, this clonotype is medium-sized. The rearrangement links TRBV4-3 to TRBJ1-2; TCRdb gives TRBD1 as the D gene, but with no DNA this cannot be confirmed. In germline, CDR1 is LGHNA, CDR2 YSLEER. The CDR3 is 14 residues long. The CDR3 sequence is CASSQDRGNYGYTF.

This clonotype is deemed medium-sized by its frequency. This sequence joins TRBV2 and TRBJ2-7; the D gene TCRdb calls, TRBD1, cannot be checked with no DNA. CDR1 is SNHLY and CDR2 is FYNNEI in the germline V gene. This CDR3 is built from 17 residues. The CDR3 protein is CASSEGTGGLTPYEQYF.

The chain has TRBV5-6 and TRBJ1-1; TCRdb indicates TRBD1, and absent DNA this call remains unverified. The V gene's germline CDR1 is SGHDT and CDR2 YYEEEE. The CDR3 spans 13 residues. The CDR3 spells CASSPGRDGEAFF.

Frequency places this clonotype as medium-sized. The chain joins TRBV7-6 to TRBJ2-7; the TCRdb call, TRBD1, lacks DNA for checking. This CDR3 comprises 14 residues. Germline assignment: CDR1 SGHVS and CDR2 FNYEAQ. The CDR3 region is CASSPGTEIYEQYF.